One sample yielded the 9 T cell receptor beta chains listed below, sequenced in a study of T cell responses to AZD1222 COVID-19 vaccine. Only in-frame clones appear in the TCRdb table, and some are missing; sequencing was by immunoSEQ multiplex PCR. The table records under 150,000 clones, 85% to 90% of them present only once. The source was peripheral blood, collected on day 0 of AZD1222 vaccination. These receptors were collected from an adult in good health.

The chain couples TRBV10-3 to TRBJ2-2; the D gene is possibly TRBD1 (6 bases). Between the trimmed V and J ends, which lost 10 bases and 0 bases, there was a span of 15 bases. The length of the CDR3 is 15 residues. Germline CDR1 and CDR2: ENHRY and SYGVKD. CDR3 coding DNA: TGTGCCACAACGGACAGAACGACGAACACCGGGGAGCTGTTTTTT. It translates to CATTDRTTNTGELFF.

The rearrangement uses TRBV2 and TRBJ1-2, with 7 bases lining up with TRBD1. Looked up from germline, CDR1 is SNHLY and CDR2 is FYNNEI. The CDR3 is 15 amino acids. J was trimmed by 7 bases and V by 1 base; bases with no gene match: 9. The CDR3 DNA is TGTGCCAGCAGTGAAGGGGCACAGGGGTGGTTTGGCTACACCTTC. Amino acid sequence: CASSEGAQGWFGYTF.

The chain has TRBV4-3 and TRBJ1-6; D might be TRBD1 (5 bases). Germline CDR1 LGHNA, CDR2 YSLEER. The CDR3 has 16 residues. V lost 5 bases and J lost 5, with 16 bases in between. The CDR3 bases are TGCGCCAGCAGCGAAGCCCCGACAGTCAATAATTCACCCCTCCACTTT. It encodes CASSEAPTVNNSPLHF.

The CDR3 region is CASSPPLNSPLHF. Here the CDR3 DNA reads TGTGCCAGCTCACCGCCCCTTAATTCACCCCTCCACTTT. The V gene is TRBV18, the J gene TRBJ1-6, with D hard to call. The CDR3 runs 13 residues. V gave up 3 bases and J gave up 6 bases, with 6 bases separating them. The germline V gene has CDR1 KGHSH and CDR2 LQKENI.

The chain recombines TRBV5-1 with TRBJ1-2; TRBD1 aligns across 7 bases. V trimming: 0 bases; J trimming: 6 bases; junction bases outside the gene matches: 5. Germline CDR1 reads SGHRS; CDR2 reads YFSETQ. The CDR3 covers 14 residues. The CDR3 sequence: CASSLDTGADGYTF. CDR3 in DNA: TGCGCCAGCAGCTTGGATACAGGGGCGGATGGCTACACCTTC.

The chain links TRBV18 to TRBJ1-5; possibly TRBD1 for D (5 bases). Germline lookup yields CDR1 KGHSH and CDR2 LQKENI. V shed 0 bases and J shed 0 bases, with 9 bases lying between them. CDR3 length: 16 residues. The CDR3 here is CASSPPLGDSNQPQHF. The CDR3 DNA follows: TGTGCCAGCTCACCACCGTTAGGGGATAGCAATCAGCCCCAGCATTTT.

The V gene is TRBV6-6, the J gene TRBJ2-1; D not certain. V lost 6 bases and J 3 bases, leaving 9 bases between the germline ends. There are 13 residues in the CDR3. CDR1 and CDR2 from the germline V gene are MNHNY and SVGAGI (reference sequence). DNA for the CDR3: TGTGCCAGCAGATCCCCACTCTACAATGAGCAGTTCTTC. Translated: CASRSPLYNEQFF.

The chain joins TRBV7-2 to TRBJ2-3, with D possibly called TRBD1 or TRBD2 (5 bases each). V shed 1 base and J shed 6 bases, with 20 bases lying between them. This CDR3 spans 17 amino acids. CDR1 is SGHTA, CDR2 FQGNSA, per germline. Written as DNA, the CDR3 is TGTGCCAGCAGCTTAGGCTTATTTGGGGGAGTTGTGGATACGCAGTATTTT. Its translation: CASSLGLFGGVVDTQYF.

V and J are TRBV7-9 and TRBJ1-2; D is perhaps TRBD1 (5 bases). Germline V gene sequence: CDR1 SEHNR, CDR2 FQNEAQ (reference sequence). V was pared by 1 base and J by 8 bases, with 14 bases between. This CDR3 contains 14 residues. The CDR3 coding sequence is TGTGCCAGCAGCTTAGGGGACGGGTCTCTGGGCTACACCTTC. Its translation is CASSLGDGSLGYTF.